The clone carrying this TCR beta chain was counted between two and nine times. The antigen remains undetermined. In patients chosen for sequencing, flow cytometry had shown CD8+CD57+ cell expansion. This sample was taken from a study of CD8+CD57+ T cells in acquired aplastic anemia. General observations from the study: Overlapping CD8+ CDR3 repertoires of patients and controls contained under 35 shared sequences. No significant patient-versus-control difference appeared in CD8+ Simpson's diversity.

Between the trimmed V and J ends, which lost 0 bases and 5 bases, there was a span of 17 bases. Germline lookup yields CDR1 DFQATT and CDR2 SNEGSKA (reference sequence). The CDR3 is 15 amino acids. Researchers used genomic DNA as the template to profile TCR beta VDJ and CDR3. TCRdb called the reads again in MiXCR, with one record for every CDR3 protein. This table holds nearly 60,000 distinct CDR3 sequences, around 60% found once. This TCR derives from a human donor with aplastic anemia. Sequencing was performed on sorted CD4+, CD8+, or CD8+CD57+ T cells (not recorded which) from PBMCs. V usage is TRBV20-1 and J usage is TRBJ2-7, with D tentatively TRBD2 (5 bases). CDR3 bases: TGCAGTGCTAGAGACCGGACTGGGCTACCACACGAGCAGTACTTC. Protein product: CSARDRTGLPHEQYF.